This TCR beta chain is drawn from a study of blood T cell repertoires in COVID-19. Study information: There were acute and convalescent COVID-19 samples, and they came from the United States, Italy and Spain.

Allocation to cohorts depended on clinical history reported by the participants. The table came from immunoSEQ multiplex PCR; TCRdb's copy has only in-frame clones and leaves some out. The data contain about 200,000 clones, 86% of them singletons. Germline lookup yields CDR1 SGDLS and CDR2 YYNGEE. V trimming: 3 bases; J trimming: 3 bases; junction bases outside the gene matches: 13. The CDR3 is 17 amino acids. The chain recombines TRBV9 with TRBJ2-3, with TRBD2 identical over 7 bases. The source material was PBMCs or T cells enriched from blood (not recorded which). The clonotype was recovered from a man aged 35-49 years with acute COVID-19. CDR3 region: CASSAKLGLAETDTQYF. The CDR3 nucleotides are TGTGCCAGCAGCGCCAAGCTAGGGCTAGCGGAGACAGATACGCAGTATTTT.